The 28 T cell receptor beta chains listed next were all sequenced from one sample in a study of T cells after yellow fever vaccination. Using its own MiXCR run on the 5' RACE reads, TCRdb lists one record per CDR3 protein. The sample yields 500,000 to 650,000 distinct CDR3 sequences, 9% to 15% seen once. The sequences come from PBMCs, collected on the day of the yellow fever booster vaccination. The receptors here all came from a man under 40 who received the YFV17D yellow fever vaccine.

This clonotype showed up just a few times. The chain recombines TRBV6-5 with TRBJ2-7, with 9 nucleotides matching TRBD1. The V gene end was trimmed by 0 bases and the J gene end by 6 bases; junction bases not matched to a gene: 6. The CDR3 runs 15 residues. Per the germline V gene, CDR1 is MNHEY and CDR2 is SVGAGI. CDR3 coding DNA: TGTGCCAGCAGTTACTCCGACAGGGGGTCGGGCGAGCAGTACTTC. This sequence encodes CASSYSDRGSGEQYF.

This chain joins TRBV29-1 and TRBJ2-1; D perhaps matches TRBD2 (6 bases). Germline V gene data show CDR1 as SQVTM and CDR2 as ANQGSEA. Trimming shortened V by 7 bases and J by 0 bases, and 13 bases separated the two germline ends. The CDR3 spans 14 residues. The chain's CDR3 is CSAVRGSSYNEQFF. As DNA, the CDR3 is TGCAGCGCTGTCCGGGGGAGCTCCTACAATGAGCAGTTCTTC.

This rearrangement joins TRBV9 to TRBJ2-3; the D call may be TRBD1 or TRBD2 (5 bases each). The CDR3 has 15 amino acids. Germline assignment: CDR1 SGDLS and CDR2 YYNGEE. The V and J ends lost 0 bases and 5 bases respectively, with 13 bases between them. Here the CDR3 DNA reads TGTGCCAGCAGCGTAGGGGGGTTTCGGCTAGATACGCAGTATTTT. It is translated as CASSVGGFRLDTQYF.

This clonotype was seen a few times. This rearrangement joins TRBV14 to TRBJ2-1, with 9 positions matching TRBD1. This CDR3 is built from 14 residues. With 5 bases clipped from V and 7 bases from J, the junction kept 6 bases outside the gene matches. Germline CDR1 is SGHDN and CDR2 is FVKESK. The CDR3 DNA is TGTGCCAGCAGCGGGTGGACAGGGGCTAATGAGCAGTTCTTC. Translated, it gives CASSGWTGANEQFF.

The chain couples TRBV20-1 to TRBJ2-7; the D is unclear. Germline CDR1 DFQATT, CDR2 SNEGSKA (reference sequence). V gave up 3 bases and J gave up 7 bases, with 7 bases separating them. The CDR3 loop spans 10 amino acids. CDR3 amino acids: CSASRQEQYF. The CDR3 DNA reads TGCAGTGCTAGTAGGCAAGAGCAGTACTTC.

This clonotype was detected only a few times. J is TRBJ2-1 and V is TRBV24-1; 9 bases fit TRBD1. This CDR3 has 15 amino acids. The V gene end was trimmed by 4 bases and the J gene end by 6 bases; junction bases not matched to a gene: 6. Per germline, CDR1 KGHDR and CDR2 SFDVKD. The CDR3: CATSDATGGFNEQFF. The CDR3 nucleotides are TGTGCCACCAGTGACGCGACAGGGGGATTCAATGAGCAGTTCTTC.

The table lists this clonotype with a few counts. The chain employs TRBV9 and TRBJ2-7; D uncertain. Trimming stripped 0 bases from V and 4 bases from J, with 11 bases between. This CDR3 spans 14 amino acids. Germline CDR1 and CDR2: SGDLS and YYNGEE. CDR3 bases: TGTGCCAGCAGCGTAGCCGCTTACGCTTACGAGCAGTACTTC. Protein: CASSVAAYAYEQYF.

This clonotype came up a few times. This rearrangement joins TRBV6-5 to TRBJ2-7; TRBD1 is a possible D gene (6 bases). This CDR3 is 15 amino acids long. CDR1 and CDR2 (germline): MNHEY, SVGAGI. Trimming removed 2 bases at V and 3 bases at J, with 14 bases between. CDR3 loop: CASSYGDTGHYEQYF. Written as DNA, the CDR3 is TGTGCCAGCAGTTACGGGGACACTGGGCACTACGAGCAGTACTTC.

V is TRBV12-3 or TRBV12-4 and J is TRBJ2-1; 15 bases align to TRBD2. J gave up 5 bases and V 5 bases, and 16 bases lay outside the gene matches. The CDR3 totals 20 residues. CDR3 bases: TGTGCCAGCAGTCCTAGAGGGCAGCGGGGACTAGCGGGAGGCAACAATGAGCAGTTCTTC. Protein: CASSPRGQRGLAGGNNEQFF.

The chain couples TRBV12-3 or TRBV12-4 to TRBJ2-7; D gene ambiguous. Deletions cut 7 bases from V and 0 bases from J, with 10 bases between. There are 13 residues in the CDR3. CDR3 DNA: TGTGCCAGCACCGACTTGAGCTCCTACGAGCAGTACTTC. Translation gives CASTDLSSYEQYF.

The chain has TRBV7-2 and TRBJ2-5; D uncertain. The CDR3 spans 15 residues. V lost 3 bases, J lost 0 bases, and 11 bases lay in between. From germline, CDR1 is SGHTA and CDR2 FQGNSA. CDR3 coding DNA: TGTGCCAGCAGCTTGCTGGTTAGCAACCAAGAGACCCAGTACTTC. Protein sequence: CASSLLVSNQETQYF. The whole variable domain, remainder taken from reference TRBV7-2 and TRBJ2-5, is GAGVSQSPSNKVTEKGKDVELRCDPISGHTALYWYRQSLGQGLEFLIYFQGNSAPDKSGLPSDRFSAERTGGSVSTLTIQRTQQEDSAVYLCASSLLVSNQETQYFGPGTRLLVL.

The chain employs TRBV2 and TRBJ2-2, with D uncertain. The CDR3 consists of 14 residues. V was pared by 0 bases and J by 10 bases, with 12 bases between. Germline values: CDR1 SNHLY, CDR2 FYNNEI. CDR3 loop: CASSEARLVAELFF. CDR3 DNA sequence: TGTGCCAGCAGTGAAGCTAGGCTAGTTGCGGAGCTGTTTTTT.

This clonotype occurred a few times. This chain uses TRBV6-6 with TRBJ2-1; D gene ambiguous. CDR1 and CDR2 from the germline V gene are MNHNY and SVGAGI (reference sequence). This CDR3 contains 11 residues. Trimming took off 4 bases at V and 7 bases at J, with 5 bases between the two ends. This chain's CDR3 is CASSWQNEQFF. The CDR3 DNA follows: TGTGCCAGCAGTTGGCAGAATGAGCAGTTCTTC.

CDR3 in DNA: TGTGCCAGCAGCTCACCGGGCCCCGCGCACTACTCTGGGGCCAACGTCCTGACTTTC. Protein sequence: CASSSPGPAHYSGANVLTF. J is TRBJ2-6 and V is TRBV5-6, with D hard to call. Per the germline V gene, CDR1 is SGHDT and CDR2 is YYEEEE. The CDR3 consists of 19 residues. Trimming shortened V by 3 bases and J by 0 bases, and 19 bases separated the two germline ends.

The CDR3 loop is CSLAIGGQHFNSPLHF. The CDR3 nucleotides read TGCAGTCTAGCTATCGGCGGGCAGCACTTTAATTCACCCCTCCACTTT. The genes are TRBV20-1 and TRBJ1-6; D unresolved. V was trimmed by 8 bases and J by 6 bases, leaving 23 bases between them. The CDR3 is made up of 16 amino acids. The germline gives CDR1 DFQATT, CDR2 SNEGSKA (reference sequence).

For the CDR3, the DNA is TGTGCCAGCAGTTTAGAAGTGAGCTCTGGGGCCAACGTCCTGACTTTC. Protein: CASSLEVSSGANVLTF. The rearrangement joins TRBV27 to TRBJ2-6; D remains unclear. Germline CDR1 MNHEY, CDR2 SMNVEV (reference sequence). V lost 2 bases to trimming and J lost 0 bases, with 8 bases between them. This CDR3 is built from 16 residues.

The chain uses TRBV7-8 and TRBJ2-7, with 11 positions matching TRBD2. This CDR3 contains 15 residues. The germline V gene encodes CDR1 SGHVS and CDR2 FQNEAQ. Trimming took 4 bases from V and 3 from J; bases not matched to a gene: 5. The chain's CDR3 is CASSSPGTSGYEQYF. DNA of the CDR3: TGTGCCAGCAGCTCCCCCGGGACTAGCGGCTACGAGCAGTACTTC.

In its sample, this clonotype was seen a few times. The genes are TRBV15 and TRBJ2-7; possibly TRBD1 or TRBD2 for D (6 bases each). CDR1 LNHNV and CDR2 YYDKDF come from the germline V gene (reference sequence). This CDR3 region has 14 residues. V lost 2 bases to trimming and J lost 5 bases, with 13 bases between them. This chain's CDR3 is CATSRSTGGDEQYF. CDR3 sequence (DNA): TGTGCCACCAGCAGATCGACAGGAGGGGACGAGCAGTACTTC.

The J gene is TRBJ2-1, the V gene TRBV20-1; no definite D call. The CDR3 runs to 14 residues. Germline V gene sequence: CDR1 DFQATT, CDR2 SNEGSKA (reference sequence). V was pared by 3 bases and J by 4 bases, with 13 bases between. The CDR3: CSARPPRVYNEQFF. The CDR3 nucleotides are TGCAGTGCTAGGCCTCCTAGGGTTTACAATGAGCAGTTCTTC.

This clonotype was seen a few times. The chain couples TRBV7-2 to TRBJ2-2; D possibly uses TRBD1 or TRBD2 (5 bases each). The germline V gene encodes CDR1 SGHTA and CDR2 FQGNSA. With 4 bases removed from V and 7 bases from J, the gap between germline ends came to 13 bases. The CDR3 sequence is 14 residues long. The CDR3 loop is CASSSVTGGGELFF. The DNA of the CDR3 is TGTGCCAGCAGCTCGGTAACAGGAGGCGGGGAGCTGTTTTTT. The full variable domain, its missing parts supplied by reference TRBV7-2 and TRBJ2-2, is GAGVSQSPSNKVTEKGKDVELRCDPISGHTALYWYRQSLGQGLEFLIYFQGNSAPDKSGLPSDRFSAERTGGSVSTLTIQRTQQEDSAVYLCASSSVTGGGELFFGEGSRLTVL.

In its sample, this clonotype was seen a few times. The chain is built from TRBV29-1 and TRBJ2-7; 8 bases map to TRBD1. The V and J ends lost 4 bases and 3 bases, in that order; junction bases with no gene match: 17. The CDR3 has 17 residues. Germline loops: CDR1 SQVTM, CDR2 ANQGSEA. CDR3 loop: CSVGSQGRGQLFYEQYF. In DNA, the CDR3 is TGCAGCGTTGGGTCCCAGGGCAGGGGGCAATTGTTCTACGAGCAGTACTTC.

This clonotype turned up a few times. J is TRBJ2-2 and V is TRBV7-9; D unresolved. The germline gives CDR1 SEHNR, CDR2 FQNEAQ (reference sequence). CDR3 length: 15 residues. Trimming removed 3 bases at V and 4 bases at J, with 12 bases between. The CDR3 DNA follows: TGTGCCAGCAGCTTCAAGGACGGCTCCACCGGGGAGCTGTTTTTT. Protein sequence: CASSFKDGSTGELFF.

V and J are TRBV5-1 and TRBJ2-7; 8 nucleotides align to TRBD1. Germline-derived CDR1 and CDR2 are SGHRS and YFSETQ. V shed 4 bases, J shed 0 bases, and the junction held 6 bases outside the gene matches. CDR3 length: 15 residues. CDR3 amino acids: CASSVTGESSYEQYF. For the CDR3, the DNA is TGCGCCAGCAGCGTGACAGGGGAGAGCTCCTACGAGCAGTACTTC.

This clonotype was seen more than once but under ten times. Written as DNA, the CDR3 is TGTGCCAGCAGTCACGGGGCTAGCACAGATACGCAGTATTTT. Its protein product is CASSHGASTDTQYF. The J gene is TRBJ2-3, the V gene TRBV6-5, with D perhaps given as TRBD1 or TRBD2 (5 bases each). Germline V lookup: CDR1 MNHEY, CDR2 SVGAGI. The ends were cut back, 5 bases at V and 0 bases at J, with 9 bases in the middle. The CDR3 is 14 amino acids.

This chain joins TRBV18 and TRBJ2-1; the D gene is possibly TRBD2 (6 bases). This CDR3 comprises 13 residues. Trimming removed 4 bases from V and 10 bases from J, with 14 bases in between. Per germline, CDR1 KGHSH and CDR2 LQKENI. This chain's CDR3 is CASSRDWEEEQFF. CDR3 sequence (DNA): TGTGCCAGCTCACGCGACTGGGAGGAGGAGCAGTTCTTC.

This clonotype appeared a few times. The V call is TRBV5-6, the J call TRBJ2-3; 8 bases fit TRBD1. The CDR3 totals 14 residues. CDR1 is SGHDT and CDR2 is YYEEEE in the germline V gene. J gave up 4 bases and V 3 bases, and 4 bases lay outside the gene matches. The CDR3 protein is CASSWTGIPDTQYF. DNA for the CDR3: TGTGCCAGCAGCTGGACAGGGATCCCAGATACGCAGTATTTT.

The chain joins TRBV20-1 to TRBJ2-1; 13 nucleotides agree with TRBD2. The V gene's germline CDR1 is DFQATT and CDR2 SNEGSKA (reference sequence). This CDR3 spans 15 amino acids. Losses at the gene ends were 5 bases for V and 4 bases for J; bases not matched to a gene: 5. The CDR3 DNA reads TGCAGTGCTGCACTAGCGGGAGGGAGTTACAATGAGCAGTTCTTC. This codes for CSAALAGGSYNEQFF.

The chain couples TRBV3-1 to TRBJ2-3, with 8 bases matching TRBD2. The germline gives CDR1 LGHDT, CDR2 YNNKEL (reference sequence). The CDR3 sequence is 14 residues long. V was clipped by 3 bases and J by 4 bases; unmatched bases: 3. Here the CDR3 DNA reads TGTGCCAGCAGCCACACTAGCGGAGCAGATACGCAGTATTTT. Translated, it gives CASSHTSGADTQYF.